This record covers a single T cell receptor (beta chain). What it recognizes is unknown. This sample stems from a study of cytomegalovirus exposure and HLA in healthy donors. Findings and caveats of the study: One later analysis, an examination of the 100 to 150 validation repertoires, found that first-cohort TCR clusters tended to co-occur in them. Most TCRs appeared rarely, but some public TCRs recurred in many donors.

Clones were read by immunoSEQ multiplex PCR, and TCRdb kept only the in-frame ones, dropping some. In the table there are about 130,000 clones, 89% of which are singletons. Per germline, CDR1 SGHVS and CDR2 FNYEAQ. Trimming removed 4 bases at V and 3 bases at J, with 19 bases between. This CDR3 is 16 amino acids long. This receptor was taken from a woman aged 18-29 years in good health and CMV-seronegative. The sample consisted of PBMCs. The genes are TRBV7-6 and TRBJ2-7; TRBD2 is a possible D gene (5 bases). The chain's CDR3 is CASSYLRGSTGYEQYF. The CDR3 DNA is TGTGCCAGCAGCTATCTCCGGGGATCCACCGGCTACGAGCAGTACTTC.